This T cell receptor (beta chain) was found in a study of blood T cell repertoires in COVID-19. Study details: Some COVID-19 samples were acute and others convalescent; all came from the United States, Italy and Spain. T cells, B-cell-depleted T cells, or PBMCs supplied cDNA or gDNA.

V lost 1 base to trimming and J lost 10 bases, with 11 bases between them. This CDR3 spans 14 amino acids. Germline CDR1 is MDHEN and CDR2 is SYDVKM. Per the original data handling: Amplification with reference gene primers provided the estimates of nucleated cell counts. Sequencing was performed with immunoSEQ multiplex PCR; in TCRdb, only in-frame clones are kept and a portion is missing. V, J and clone size reflect that table, while D and trimming were determined from the DNA. The table includes about 270,000 clones, approximately 86% detected once. This TCR was sampled from a woman between 18 and 29 years old with acute or convalescent COVID-19. The sequencing sample was made of peripheral blood. This chain connects TRBV28 to TRBJ1-6; no clear D gene. CDR3 amino acids: CASSLYRGRSPLHF. The CDR3 DNA is TGTGCCAGCAGTTTATATCGGGGTCGATCACCCCTCCACTTT.